This T cell receptor (beta chain) was observed in a study of CD8+ T cells in alopecia areata. Study-wide background: Twice a day, 5 to 10 mg of oral tofacitinib was administered to treated patients.

This clone has only a few counts. The V gene's germline CDR1 is SQVTM and CDR2 ANQGSEA. Deletions cut 6 bases from V and 2 bases from J, with 13 bases between. CDR3 length equals 13 residues. RNA was extracted and reverse transcribed into cDNA as the sequencing template. The data were produced by immunoSEQ multiplex PCR, yet TCRdb's version contains in-frame clones alone and is incomplete. The data show 200,000 to 250,000 clones, 50% to 60% seen once. The source is a human donor with alopecia areata. The sequencing here drew on CD4+ T cells sorted from blood, taken at week 0. This chain joins TRBV29-1 and TRBJ1-2; the D is unclear. The CDR3 region is CSVEEGWNYGYTF. In nucleotides, the CDR3 is TGCAGCGTCGAGGAAGGCTGGAACTATGGCTACACCTTC.